The 18 T cell receptor beta chains reported below all come from one sample, sequenced in a study of blood T cell repertoires in COVID-19. Libraries were prepared by immunoSEQ multiplex PCR; TCRdb keeps only in-frame clonotypes and omits some of them. There are 130,000 to 150,000 clones in the sample; about 84% occur only once, and roughly 13% lies in the top ten. Input material: peripheral blood. These receptors all come from a man in his fifties or sixties with active or convalescent COVID-19.

This clone occurred once. The rearrangement uses TRBV6-2 or TRBV6-3 and TRBJ1-5; 8 positions match TRBD1. J lost 0 bases, V lost 2 bases, and 9 bases had no gene match. Germline V gene sequence: CDR1 MNHEY, CDR2 SVGEGT. The CDR3 runs to 18 residues. CDR3 region: CASSYPGTGSSSNQPQHF. CDR3 bases: TGTGCCAGCAGTTACCCTGGGACAGGCTCGTCTAGCAATCAGCCCCAGCATTTT.

The rearrangement uses TRBV19 and TRBJ2-5, with D perhaps matching TRBD2 (6 bases). This CDR3 has 13 residues. Between the trimmed V and J ends, which lost 5 bases and 1 base, there was a span of 8 bases. Per germline, CDR1 LNHDA and CDR2 SQIVND (reference sequence). CDR3 sequence (DNA): TGTGCCAGTAGTGGGGGGTTCCAAGAGACCCAGTACTTC. It is translated as CASSGGFQETQYF.

This chain links TRBV7-9 with TRBJ2-2; TRBD1 matches at 10 bases. The CDR3 has 16 residues. CDR1 is SEHNR, CDR2 FQNEAQ, per germline (reference sequence). J was trimmed by 7 bases and V by 5 bases; bases with no gene match: 10. The CDR3 is CASSLQTGGGIGELFF. For the CDR3, the DNA is TGTGCCAGCAGCCTCCAGACAGGGGGCGGTATCGGGGAGCTGTTTTTT.

About this clone: At one end, the junction sequence differs from germline, possibly due to a read error. The chain joins TRBV3-1 (or the pseudogene TRBV3-2) to TRBJ2-3, with D perhaps TRBD2 (6 bases). The germline V gene encodes CDR1 LGHDT and CDR2 YNNKEL (reference sequence). This CDR3 has 14 amino acids. As DNA, the CDR3 is TGTGCCAGCAGTCAAGGGACTTCCACAGATACGCAGTATTTT. Residues: CASSQGTSTDTQYF.

The rearrangement uses TRBV19 and TRBJ2-1, with 11 bases lining up with TRBD2. This CDR3 has 15 residues. With 4 bases clipped from V and 9 bases from J, the junction kept 8 bases outside the gene matches. Germline V gene sequence: CDR1 LNHDA, CDR2 SQIVND (reference sequence). CDR3 DNA sequence: TGTGCCAGTAGTACTATAGCGGGAGGGCGGGGTGAGCAGTTCTTC. This gives the protein CASSTIAGGRGEQFF.

This rearrangement joins TRBV5-1 to TRBJ2-1; D gene ambiguous. Germline CDR1 SGHRS, CDR2 YFSETQ. This CDR3 contains 16 residues. The V end was cut by 3 bases, the J end by 4 bases, with 17 bases between. The DNA of the CDR3 is TGCGCCAGCAGCTCGTCCCTCCCTCCCCGTTACAATGAGCAGTTCTTC. Amino acids: CASSSSLPPRYNEQFF.

There are many counts of this clone. The gene calls are TRBV2 and TRBJ2-2; 12 nucleotides align to TRBD2. The germline CDR1 and CDR2 sequences are SNHLY and FYNNEI. V shed 4 bases and J 1 base; nucleotides not matched to a gene: 7. This CDR3 has 18 amino acids. As DNA, the CDR3 is TGTGCCAGCAGTGGATCTATGACTAGCGGGGGGAACACCGGGGAGCTGTTTTTT. Its translation is CASSGSMTSGGNTGELFF.

The chain has TRBV7-3 and TRBJ1-1; the D is unclear. This CDR3 has 14 residues. With 3 bases removed from V and 4 bases from J, the gap between germline ends came to 12 bases. Germline CDR1 reads SGHTA; CDR2 reads FQGTGA. CDR3 DNA: TGTGCCAGCAGCTTCGGCCCCGAGGGCACTGAAGCTTTCTTT. Encoded protein: CASSFGPEGTEAFF.

This clone was observed a handful of times. The genes are TRBV15 and TRBJ2-1, with TRBD2 as a possible D gene (5 bases). CDR3 length equals 14 residues. Trimming removed 6 bases at V and 0 bases at J, with 9 bases between. The germline V gene has CDR1 LNHNV and CDR2 YYDKDF (reference sequence). The CDR3 protein is CATRGLASYNEQFF. The CDR3, as DNA: TGTGCCACCAGGGGTCTAGCCTCCTACAATGAGCAGTTCTTC.

J is TRBJ2-3 and V is TRBV7-2; D not resolved. V was clipped by 3 bases and J by 3 bases, with 16 bases between them. This CDR3 contains 16 residues. Germline V lookup: CDR1 SGHTA, CDR2 FQGNSA. The CDR3 is CASSFDAATWTDTQYF. In nucleotides, the CDR3 is TGTGCCAGCAGCTTCGACGCGGCCACGTGGACAGATACGCAGTATTTT.

CDR3 sequence: CASSQDLHRANSPLHF. In DNA form, the CDR3 reads TGTGCCAGCAGCCAAGATCTTCACAGGGCTAATTCACCCCTCCACTTT. V and J are TRBV16 and TRBJ1-6; possibly TRBD1 for D (6 bases). V was clipped by 2 bases and J by 6 bases, with 14 bases between them. From germline, CDR1 is KGHSY and CDR2 FQNENV. The CDR3 runs to 16 residues.

The chain combines TRBV4-3 with TRBJ1-4, with 10 bases lining up with TRBD1. V shed 3 bases and J 8 bases; nucleotides not matched to a gene: 9. CDR3 length: 16 amino acids. Germline V lookup: CDR1 LGHNA, CDR2 YSLEER. The CDR3 protein is CASSQGSGTGVEKLFF. The CDR3 region has the DNA TGCGCCAGCAGCCAGGGATCCGGGACAGGGGTGGAAAAACTGTTTTTT.

The V call is TRBV6-5, the J call TRBJ1-6, with a weak D call TRBD1 (6 bases). There are 15 residues in the CDR3. Germline CDR1 is MNHEY and CDR2 is SVGAGI. Trimming removed 10 bases from V and 0 bases from J, with 13 bases in between. DNA of the CDR3: TGTGCCACCACCGAGGGACACTCCTATAATTCACCCCTCCACTTT. Translation gives CATTEGHSYNSPLHF.

The chain combines TRBV4-1 with TRBJ2-1; 7 bases align to TRBD2. Germline loops: CDR1 MGHRA, CDR2 YSYEKL. This CDR3 has 17 amino acids. Trimming cost V 0 bases and J 3 bases; bases outside gene matches: 8. CDR3 residues: CASSQDSSSGFYNEQFF. CDR3 nucleotide sequence: TGCGCCAGCAGCCAAGATTCTTCTAGCGGTTTCTACAATGAGCAGTTCTTC.

The rearrangement links TRBV28 to TRBJ2-6; TRBD1 aligns across 8 bases. The CDR3 length is 19 residues. J lost 4 bases, V lost 5 bases, and 16 bases had no gene match. Germline CDR1 MDHEN, CDR2 SYDVKM. The CDR3: CASSGGLIRGLTGANVLTF. CDR3 nucleotide sequence: TGTGCCAGCAGTGGGGGTCTGATCAGGGGGCTAACAGGGGCCAACGTCCTGACTTTC. Complete variable domain (other parts from reference TRBV28 and TRBJ2-6): DVKVTQSSRYLVKRTGEKVFLECVQDMDHENMFWYRQDPGLGLRLIYFSYDVKMKEKGDIPEGYSVSREKKERFSLILESASTNQTSMYLCASSGGLIRGLTGANVLTFGAGSRLTVL.

The chain carries TRBV15 and TRBJ1-2; TRBD1 aligns across 7 bases. Per germline, CDR1 LNHNV and CDR2 YYDKDF (reference sequence). Unmatched junction bases numbered 17, after V lost 0 bases and J lost 7 bases. This CDR3 is built from 18 residues. The CDR3 region has the DNA TGTGCCACCAGCAGAGATCGGCCAGGGGGTTTTACATTTGGTGGCTACACCTTC. Protein product: CATSRDRPGGFTFGGYTF.

The chain uses TRBV20-1 and TRBJ2-3; TRBD2 aligns across 8 bases. Germline CDR1 is DFQATT and CDR2 is SNEGSKA (reference sequence). J was trimmed by 7 bases and V by 7 bases; bases with no gene match: 4. The CDR3 contains 11 residues. CDR3 DNA sequence: TGCAGTGTGGGACTAGGTAATACGCAGTATTTT. Protein product: CSVGLGNTQYF.

The chain combines TRBV13 with TRBJ1-2; TRBD1 matches at 9 bases. The CDR3 runs to 15 residues. Germline CDR1 reads PRHDT; CDR2 reads FYEKMQ (reference sequence). With V trimmed by 4 bases and J by 3 bases, 6 bases remained unmatched. The CDR3 region is CASSWGQGPDYGYTF. In nucleotides, the CDR3 is TGTGCCAGCAGCTGGGGACAGGGTCCTGACTATGGCTACACCTTC.